The clone carrying this TCR beta chain was picked up a small number of times. Some clones are missing from TCRdb's copy, which holds only in-frame ones; the method was immunoSEQ multiplex PCR. The sample records over 45,000 clones, 90% being singletons. CDR1 and CDR2 from the germline V gene are SNHLY and FYNNEI. V was trimmed by 3 bases and J by 7 bases, leaving 13 bases between them. The CDR3 is 14 residues long. The data are from a study of blood T cell repertoires in COVID-19. The overall study: T cells, B-cell-depleted T cells, or PBMCs provided the cDNA or gDNA that served as material.

Sequencing was carried out using peripheral blood. The chain combines TRBV2 with TRBJ1-5; D unclear. This clonotype originated in a man between 70 and 80 years old with acute or convalescent COVID-19. The CDR3 DNA follows: TGTGCCAGCAGTGACTTCGGGGTGCGACAGCCCCAGCATTTT. It translates to CASSDFGVRQPQHF.